This T cell receptor beta chain was identified in a study of T cells in Graves' hyperthyroidism and ophthalmopathy. This clonotype was found many times. Over 18 months, lack of ophthalmopathy progression marked Graves' hyperthyroidism as stable. Aged 18 to 65, the patients had hyperthyroidism that was newly diagnosed and had lasted under 2 months. Researchers amplified the TCR beta CDR3 regions from RNA transcripts. HTBI primers were employed in a first-round RT-PCR of the TCR CDR3. One entry per CDR3 protein, called by TCRdb with MiXCR from the multiplex PCR reads. The sample has almost 600,000 distinct CDR3 sequences, approximately 44% seen once. The clonotype originates from a woman between 18 and 29 years old with Graves' hyperthyroidism. Sequencing input: peripheral blood or thyroid tissue (not recorded which).

CDR3 amino acids: CASSIDSDYEQYF. CDR3 DNA sequence: TGTGCCAGTAGTATAGATAGCGACTACGAGCAGTACTTC. The rearrangement links TRBV19 to TRBJ2-7, with D possibly matching TRBD2 (5 bases). This CDR3 has 13 amino acids. V was shortened by 0 bases and J by 3 bases, with 6 bases between the two germline ends. Germline V gives CDR1 LNHDA, CDR2 SQIVND (reference sequence). Based on the CDR3 plus reference TRBV19 and TRBJ2-7, the full variable domain is DGGITQSPKYLFRKEGQNVTLSCEQNLNHDAMYWYRQDPGQGLRLIYYSQIVNDFQKGDIAEGYSVSREKKESFPLTVTSAQKNPTAFYLCASSIDSDYEQYFGPGTRLTVT.